These 20 T cell receptor beta chains share one sample of origin, sequenced in a study of PD-L1 blockade in urothelial cancer. Profiling relied on immunoSEQ multiplex PCR, and the TCRdb table lists in-frame clones only, not all of them. The sample yields around 79,000 clones, just under 85% seen once. Time point indicated: pretreatment peripheral blood. The input for sequencing was PBMCs, taken around atezolizumab (anti-PD-L1) treatment. These TCRs come from a man aged 35-49 years with urothelial cancer.

The V gene is TRBV27, the J gene TRBJ2-7; 10 bases align to TRBD2. This CDR3 has 15 amino acids. Germline V gives CDR1 MNHEY, CDR2 SMNVEV (reference sequence). Unmatched junction bases numbered 9, after V lost 5 bases and J lost 5 bases. The CDR3 DNA follows: TGTGCCAGCAGTATCTCTCTAGCGGGAGTCGACGAGCAGTACTTC. Amino acid sequence: CASSISLAGVDEQYF.

The V gene is TRBV29-1, the J gene TRBJ1-3; D call uncertain. The germline V gene has CDR1 SQVTM and CDR2 ANQGSEA. Trimming left V 4 bases short and J 0 bases short, with 7 bases between. The CDR3 is 13 residues long. The CDR3 is CSVAPSSGNTIYF. As DNA, the CDR3 is TGCAGCGTTGCCCCCAGCTCTGGAAACACCATATATTTT. Supplemented by reference TRBV29-1 and TRBJ1-3, the full variable domain reads SAVISQKPSRDICQRGTSLTIQCQVDSQVTMMFWYRQQPGQSLTLIATANQGSEATYESGFVIDKFPISRPNLTFSTLTVSNMSPEDSSIYLCSVAPSSGNTIYFGEGSWLTVV.

V usage is TRBV11-1 and J usage is TRBJ2-1; the match to TRBD2 covers 7 bases. Germline V gene lookup returns CDR1 SGHAT and CDR2 FQDESV (reference sequence). This CDR3 contains 12 residues. The J segment lost 10 bases and the V segment lost 5 bases, leaving 5 bases of the junction unmatched. The CDR3 nucleotides read TGTGCCAGCAGCCTGGGGGGGGACGAGCAGTTCTTC. Translated: CASSLGGDEQFF.

The chain is built from TRBV10-1 and TRBJ2-1; 9 positions agree with TRBD2. The CDR3 is 13 residues long. V lost 6 bases to trimming and J lost 8 bases; unmatched junction nucleotides: 5. CDR1 WNHNN and CDR2 SYGVQD come from the germline V gene (reference sequence). DNA for the CDR3: TGCGCCAGCAGCCAGCGGGAGGAATATGAGCAGTTCTTC. Translated, it gives CASSQREEYEQFF.

CDR3 residues: CASSPSGTGRSYEQYF. The CDR3 nucleotides read TGTGCCAGCTCACCTTCCGGGACAGGGAGATCCTACGAGCAGTACTTC. V and J are TRBV18 and TRBJ2-7, with 9 positions matching TRBD1. The J segment lost 1 base and the V segment lost 3 bases, leaving 7 bases of the junction unmatched. CDR3 size: 16 residues. Germline V lookup: CDR1 KGHSH, CDR2 LQKENI.

The chain joins TRBV28 to TRBJ2-7; 11 nucleotides align to TRBD2. CDR1 MDHEN and CDR2 SYDVKM come from the germline V gene. Trimming took 5 bases from V and 2 from J; bases not matched to a gene: 8. The CDR3 totals 16 residues. This CDR3 reads CASSPITSGRAYEQYF. CDR3 sequence (DNA): TGTGCCAGCAGTCCGATCACTAGCGGGAGAGCCTACGAGCAGTACTTC. Based on the CDR3 plus reference TRBV28 and TRBJ2-7, the full variable domain is DVKVTQSSRYLVKRTGEKVFLECVQDMDHENMFWYRQDPGLGLRLIYFSYDVKMKEKGDIPEGYSVSREKKERFSLILESASTNQTSMYLCASSPITSGRAYEQYFGPGTRLTVT.

In this sample, this clone turned up a few times. The chain joins TRBV30 to TRBJ1-2; D not certain. The CDR3 sequence is 15 residues long. V was pared by 0 bases and J by 0 bases, with 11 bases between. Germline V CDR1 and CDR2: GTSNPN, SVGIG (reference sequence). The CDR3 coding sequence is TGTGCCTGGAGTGTGCCCGAGGAGACTAACTATGGCTACACCTTC. This codes for CAWSVPEETNYGYTF.

The V call is TRBV5-6, the J call TRBJ2-3; TRBD2 matches 11 bases. Germline CDR1 and CDR2: SGHDT and YYEEEE. This CDR3 region has 17 residues. After removal of 4 bases from V and 5 bases from J, the junction contained 12 bases not matched to a gene. The CDR3 reads CASSRVGLAGSRDTQYF. The CDR3 DNA reads TGTGCCAGCAGCCGGGTTGGACTAGCGGGCTCCAGAGATACGCAGTATTTT. Together with reference TRBV5-6 and TRBJ2-3, the CDR3 gives the full variable domain: DAGVTQSPTHLIKTRGQQVTLRCSPKSGHDTVSWYQQALGQGPQFIFQYYEEEERQRGNFPDRFSGHQFPNYSSELNVNALLLGDSALYLCASSRVGLAGSRDTQYFGPGTRLTVL.

The chain carries TRBV4-2 and TRBJ2-2; D perhaps matches TRBD1 (7 bases). The CDR3 contains 16 residues. Germline assignment: CDR1 LGHNA and CDR2 YNFKEQ. V was cut by 0 bases and J by 5 bases, with 13 bases left in between. The CDR3 spells CASSQEEGARTGELFF. In DNA form, the CDR3 reads TGTGCCAGCAGCCAAGAGGAGGGGGCGAGGACCGGGGAGCTGTTTTTT.

The genes are TRBV7-9 and TRBJ1-2; 11 bases match TRBD1. Germline V CDR1 and CDR2: SEHNR, FQNEAQ (reference sequence). This CDR3 has 16 amino acids. Germline trimming cut 3 bases from V and 8 bases from J; bases unmatched to any gene: 11. This chain's CDR3 is CASSLKTGQGAEGYTF. CDR3 nucleotides: TGTGCCAGCAGCTTGAAGACAGGACAGGGGGCGGAGGGCTACACCTTC.

The V and J genes are TRBV7-2 and TRBJ2-5; D perhaps matches TRBD1 (6 bases). The CDR3 has 13 residues. Germline V gene sequence: CDR1 SGHTA, CDR2 FQGNSA. V lost 5 bases to trimming and J lost 8 bases, with 15 bases between them. The CDR3 DNA follows: TGTGCCAGCAGCCCCGAAACAGGGTACACCCAGTACTTC. Translated: CASSPETGYTQYF.

This clone was counted many times. The rearrangement links TRBV4-1 to TRBJ2-6, with D perhaps TRBD2 (7 bases). This CDR3 comprises 19 residues. CDR1 and CDR2 from the germline V gene are MGHRA and YSYEKL. Trimming cost V 0 bases and J 1 base, with 16 bases left between them. The CDR3 DNA reads TGCGCCAGCAGCCAAGATAGGGGGGGTATGGGGTCTGGGGCCAACGTCCTGACTTTC. Amino acid sequence: CASSQDRGGMGSGANVLTF.

This clone was picked up one time. This chain uses TRBV30 with TRBJ2-5, with D unresolved. Germline V CDR1 and CDR2: GTSNPN, SVGIG (reference sequence). The CDR3 is made up of 13 amino acids. Deletions cut 2 bases from V and 1 base from J, with 8 bases between. The CDR3 here is CAWSKSVQETQYF. CDR3 DNA sequence: TGTGCCTGGAGTAAATCCGTCCAAGAGACCCAGTACTTC. The full variable domain, rest sourced from reference TRBV30 and TRBJ2-5, is SQTIHQWPATLVQPVGSPLSLECTVEGTSNPNLYWYRQAAGRGLQLLFYSVGIGQISSEVPQNLSASRPQDRQFILSSKKLLLSDSGFYLCAWSKSVQETQYFGPGTRLLVL.

The chain uses TRBV4-1 and TRBJ2-1; D possibly corresponds to TRBD2 (6 bases). The CDR3 has 18 amino acids. Per the germline V gene, CDR1 is MGHRA and CDR2 is YSYEKL. Deletions cut 3 bases from V and 7 bases from J, with 25 bases between. Here the CDR3 reads CASSQRDSGTAPWNEQFF. The CDR3 nucleotides are TGCGCCAGCAGCCAGCGGGATTCGGGGACGGCCCCTTGGAATGAGCAGTTCTTC.

The chain combines TRBV18 with TRBJ2-1, with 13 bases lining up with TRBD2. The germline V gene has CDR1 KGHSH and CDR2 LQKENI. V was clipped by 10 bases and J by 5 bases; unmatched bases: 8. CDR3 length equals 15 residues. The CDR3 protein is CATPGGTSGNNEQFF. For the CDR3, the DNA is TGTGCCACCCCAGGGGGGACTAGCGGGAACAATGAGCAGTTCTTC.

This rearrangement joins TRBV29-1 to TRBJ2-5; TRBD1 is a possible D gene (6 bases). The CDR3 consists of 14 residues. V was trimmed by 7 bases and J by 6 bases, leaving 21 bases between them. Germline V gene lookup returns CDR1 SQVTM and CDR2 ANQGSEA. The CDR3 loop is CSAWRRTEEKTQYF. The CDR3 DNA follows: TGCAGCGCCTGGAGGCGGACAGAAGAGAAGACCCAGTACTTC.

The gene calls are TRBV2 and TRBJ1-1, with unresolved D. Trimming left V 4 bases short and J 1 base short, with 7 bases between. The CDR3 runs to 13 residues. In germline, CDR1 is SNHLY, CDR2 FYNNEI. The CDR3: CASSVTANTEAFF. The CDR3 nucleotides are TGTGCCAGCAGTGTCACAGCGAACACTGAAGCTTTCTTT.

Concerning this clone: Distinct nucleotide sequences in the sample also encode this CDR3. The V and J genes are TRBV6-5 and TRBJ1-5; 9 bases line up with TRBD1. Germline CDR1 is MNHEY and CDR2 is SVGAGI. The CDR3 consists of 15 residues. V shed 4 bases and J 1 base; nucleotides not matched to a gene: 2. The CDR3 DNA sequence: TGTGCCAGCAGTTCCGACAGGGGGAGCAATCAGCCCCAGCATTTT. It encodes CASSSDRGSNQPQHF.

The sample holds a few counts of this clone. The V call is TRBV30, the J call TRBJ1-2; the match to TRBD1 covers 10 bases. The V gene's germline CDR1 is GTSNPN and CDR2 SVGIG (reference sequence). The CDR3 extends over 14 amino acids. The V gene end was trimmed by 2 bases and the J gene end by 3 bases; junction bases not matched to a gene: 3. CDR3 sequence: CAWSMGQGHYGYTF. CDR3 nucleotides: TGTGCCTGGAGTATGGGACAGGGGCACTATGGCTACACCTTC.

In this sample, this clone turned up a few times. V gene TRBV18 combines with J gene TRBJ1-1; D call uncertain. Trimming removed 3 bases at V and 4 bases at J, with 9 bases between. This CDR3 is 13 amino acids long. CDR1 is KGHSH, CDR2 LQKENI, per germline. The chain's CDR3 is CASSPSESTEAFF. Written as DNA, the CDR3 is TGTGCCAGCTCACCGTCTGAGAGCACTGAAGCTTTCTTT.